The table lists the clone carrying this T cell receptor beta chain with a count of one. Its cognate antigen is unknown. These data come from a study of cytomegalovirus exposure and HLA in healthy donors. Study overall: In an earlier analysis, around 120 million unique TCR beta sequences were found from about 179 million T cells.

Whole-study findings and limits: For most subjects, TCR beta sequences were reported to predict HLA-A and HLA-B alleles with accuracy. High sensitivity and specificity were reportedly achieved when the classifier diagnosed cytomegalovirus status.

Vbeta (60) and Jbeta (13) primers were used in the PCR. Per the original methods: An analysis performed later counted about 80 million unique TCR beta chains (roughly 11 million of them shared). Repertoires were generated with immunoSEQ multiplex PCR, while TCRdb's copy carries only in-frame clones and drops some. V and J calls and clone size come straight from that table; D and trimming were deduced from the DNA. The sample holds 70,000 to 75,000 clones; approximately 79% are singletons and the top ten take over 10%. V lost 3 bases to trimming and J lost 3 bases; unmatched junction nucleotides: 13. The germline gives CDR1 SGDLS, CDR2 YYNGEE. This CDR3 region has 17 residues.

The source is a woman in her forties in good health and CMV-seropositive. The chain carries TRBV9 and TRBJ2-3; TRBD2 matches 7 bases. The sequenced material came from PBMCs. The CDR3 sequence: CASSGPLADFGTDTQYF. The CDR3 bases are TGTGCCAGCAGCGGGCCCCTAGCGGACTTCGGGACAGATACGCAGTATTTT.